These T cell receptor beta chains were read from a single sample in a study of T cells in localized non-small cell lung cancer. Assay used: immunoSEQ multiplex PCR; TCRdb lists only in-frame clones, some missing. This sample has 3,000 or so clones, with roughly 26% found just once. This material consisted of lung tumor tissue, taken before any cancer treatment. The source of these receptors is a man aged 35 to 70 with stage I lung adenocarcinoma. The CDR3 runs from the conserved cysteine through the conserved F or W. D genes are given only for firm matches. Only part of the rows carry a size: once, few, many, or a class if the clone is expanded.

TRBJ2-1 | TRBV19 | once | TRBD2 | TGTGCCAGTAGTTTCGGAGGGGCGGGGGTCAATGAGCAGTTCTTC | CASSFGGAGVNEQFF
TRBJ1-4 | TRBV15 | . | . | TGTGCCACCAGCAGATCCTCCTCGAGACTCGGGGATGAAAAACTGTTTTTT | CATSRSSSRLGDEKLFF
TRBJ1-3 | TRBV7-5 | few | . | TGTGCCAGCAGCTTGAATACAGAGGCCCCCACTGGAAACACCATATATTTT | CASSLNTEAPTGNTIYF
TRBJ1-6 | TRBV10-2 | . | . | TGCGCCAGCAGTGAGTCGGGTAGTAATTCACCCCTCCACTTT | CASSESGSNSPLHF
TRBJ1-5 | TRBV6-8 | few | . | TGTGCCAGCAGTCTTGACAGTTATCAGCCCCAGCATTTT | CASSLDSYQPQHF
TRBJ2-3 | TRBV6-8 | few | TRBD2 | TGTGCCAGCAGTTACTCAGCGGGGGCCCACACAGATACGCAGTATTTT | CASSYSAGAHTDTQYF
TRBJ1-1 | TRBV6-7 | few | TRBD1 | TGTGCCAGCAGTGAACCCGACAGGGAGAACACTGAAGCTTTCTTT | CASSEPDRENTEAFF
TRBJ1-5 | TRBV6-8 | few | TRBD1 | TGTGCCAGCAGACCGGACAGGGGGCTTCAGCCCCAGCATTTT | CASRPDRGLQPQHF
TRBJ2-1 | TRBV28 | . | TRBD1 | TGTGTCGCGGCGGAGGACAGGGCTTACAATGAGCAGTTCTTC | CVAAEDRAYNEQFF
TRBJ1-2 | TRBV18 | . | TRBD1 | TGTGCCAGCTCAATAACTGACAGGGGGCGCTACTATGGCTACACCTTC | CASSITDRGRYYGYTF
TRBJ1-1 | TRBV10-3 | . | . | TGTGCCATCAGTGAGTCGGAGGAGGGACCCACTGAAGCTTTCTTT | CAISESEEGPTEAFF
TRBJ2-3 | TRBV5-1 | few | . | TGCGCCAGCAGCCTCTGGGGGACGCCAGATACGCAGTATTTT | CASSLWGTPDTQYF
TRBJ2-1 | TRBV9 | . | TRBD1 | TGTGCCAGCAGCTTCGACAGGGGGCGCGAAAATGAGCAGTTCTTC | CASSFDRGRENEQFF
TRBJ2-5 | TRBV11-3 | . | TRBD2 | TGTGCCAGCAGCTTAGGGAGCGGGGGGGCCGAGACCCAGTACTTC | CASSLGSGGAETQYF
TRBJ2-1 | TRBV28 | few | TRBD1 | TGTGCCAGCAGGTACGACAGGGGCTACAATGAGCAGTTCTTC | CASRYDRGYNEQFF
TRBJ1-1 | TRBV6-8 | . | . | TGTGCCAGCAGTTACTCGGCCAGGGTAGCTGAAGCTTTCTTT | CASSYSARVAEAFF
TRBJ2-2 | TRBV18 | few | . | TGTGCCAGCTCACCTACCGAAGGCACCGGGGAGCTGTTTTTT | CASSPTEGTGELFF
TRBJ2-3 | TRBV14 | . | . | TGTGCCAGCAGCCAAGATTCAGGGGCGACAGATACGCAGTATTTT | CASSQDSGATDTQYF
TRBJ1-1 | TRBV18 | . | . | TGTGCCAGCTCACCGGGTCCCTCTTCTGAAGCTTTCTTT | CASSPGPSSEAFF
TRBJ2-7 | TRBV19 | . | . | TGTGCCAGTAGTATTTGGGGCTCCGACGAGCAGTACTTC | CASSIWGSDEQYF
TRBJ2-2 | TRBV6-8 | . | TRBD1 | TGTGCCAGCAGTTTATTAGGGACAGGGGGCAGGGAGAACACCGGGGAGCTGTTTTTT | CASSLLGTGGRENTGELFF
TRBJ2-5 | TRBV6-8 | medium-sized | . | TGTGCCAGCACCTCCCACCCCCAAGAGACCCAGTACTTC | CASTSHPQETQYF
TRBJ2-3 | TRBV6-8 | few | . | TGTGCCAGCAGTTACTCCCGAGATACGCAGTATTTT | CASSYSRDTQYF
TRBJ1-1 | TRBV5-1 | few | TRBD1 | TGCGCCAGCAGCCGTGGGGACAGCATGAACACTGAAGCTTTCTTT | CASSRGDSMNTEAFF
TRBJ2-1 | TRBV10-2 | . | TRBD1 | TGCGCCAGCAATGGGCAGGGGGCTGGTGAGCAGTTCTTC | CASNGQGAGEQFF
TRBJ1-5 | TRBV9 | few | . | TGTGCCAGCGCCTTAGGGGAGAATCAGCCCCAGCATTTT | CASALGENQPQHF
TRBJ1-4 | TRBV18 | large | . | TGTGCCAGCTCACCACCGGGGGAAAGGGAGGAAAAACTGTTTTTT | CASSPPGEREEKLFF
TRBJ2-7 | TRBV10-3 | . | TRBD2 | TGTGCCATCAGTGAGGGACTAGTCTACGAGCAGTACTTC | CAISEGLVYEQYF
TRBJ1-3 | TRBV9 | medium-sized | . | TGTGCCAGCAGCGCATGGGACAACTCTGGAAACACCATATATTTT | CASSAWDNSGNTIYF
TRBJ2-7 | TRBV29-1 | . | TRBD1 | TGCAGCGTTCTTGGGGCAGGGGGCAACTCCTACGAGCAGTACTTC | CSVLGAGGNSYEQYF
TRBJ1-1 | TRBV18 | . | . | TGTGCCAGCTCACCATTGAGCGGGCTCGCTGAAGCTTTCTTT | CASSPLSGLAEAFF
TRBJ2-7 | TRBV14 | . | . | TGTGCCAGCAGCCCCTGGGGGGTTAGGCACGAGCAGTACTTC | CASSPWGVRHEQYF
TRBJ1-5 | TRBV18 | few | . | TGTGCCAGCTCACGATCGCAGGGGTTCAATCAGCCCCAGCATTTT | CASSRSQGFNQPQHF
TRBJ2-3 | TRBV9 | few | TRBD1 | TGTGCCAGCAGCAAAGACAGGGGGACGGATACGCAGTATTTT | CASSKDRGTDTQYF
TRBJ1-2 | TRBV11-3 | few | . | TGTGCCAGCAGTTTAATGTCCGGGACGGAGGTTCTTGGAAAAACCTTC | CASSLMSGTEVLGKTF
TRBJ1-1 | TRBV9 | . | TRBD1 | TGTGCCAGCAAGACAGGGTCGGCCATGAACACTGAAGCTTTCTTT | CASKTGSAMNTEAFF
TRBJ1-2 | TRBV6-8 | few | TRBD1 | TGTGCCAGCAGTTTAGGGACAGGGAATGGCTACACCTTC | CASSLGTGNGYTF
TRBJ2-1 | TRBV25-1 | medium-sized | TRBD2 | TGTGCCAGCACCGAGCGGGGGAAAAATGAGCAGTTCTTC | CASTERGKNEQFF
TRBJ1-1 | TRBV9 | few | . | TGTGCCAGCAGCGCGGTAGAGGGTCGACAGCCACTAGGAGCTTTCTTT | CASSAVEGRQPLGAFF